This TCR beta chain was captured by sequencing in a study of T-cell memory formation after mild COVID-19. Study details: Largely donor-specific TCR clusters were found.

Regarding the study as a whole: The study detected some responding clones in pre-infection memory, suggesting cross-reactive memory joined.

TCRdb passed the 5' RACE reads through MiXCR, listing each CDR3 protein once. The sample holds 190,000 or so distinct CDR3 sequences, around 27% seen once. About this clonotype: Its antigen is currently unknown.

Sequencing input: PBMCs or a T cell subset sorted from them (not recorded which). This TCR was sampled from an adult woman who had mild COVID-19 (a few samples of this study predate the infection). Cell type and time point are not known.

The CDR3 nucleotides read TGTGCCAGCAGCTCGGGTAGCGGGAGCGTTGAGCAGTACTTC. Encoded protein: CASSSGSGSVEQYF. The V call is TRBV13, the J call TRBJ2-7, with 9 bases matching TRBD2. The CDR3 totals 14 residues. Germline loops: CDR1 PRHDT, CDR2 FYEKMQ (reference sequence). Trimming took 4 bases from V and 7 from J; bases not matched to a gene: 8.